This entry concerns a single TCR beta chain. As yet, its antigen is unknown. Regarding treatment: roughly 11-day PBMC culture with coronavirus spike peptide pools or control peptides (ViraFEST assay). These data originate in a study of vaccination and CD4 T cells after COVID-19. Sequenced with the Oncomine TCR Beta short-read assay was DNA taken from cultured CD4+ T cells. Genomic DNA from cultured CD4+ T cells was extracted. A single record per CDR3 protein comes from TCRdb applying MiXCR to the PCR reads. The sample gives about 8,100 distinct CDR3 sequences, approximately 52% of which show up once; 22% is in the top ten. The CDR3 consists of 15 residues. The V end lost 5 bases, the J end lost 1 base, and 14 bases lay between the germline ends.

The chain has TRBV12-3 or TRBV12-4 and TRBJ1-1, with TRBD1 as a possible D gene (6 bases). The receptor was isolated from a human donor who had recovered from COVID-19. The sequencing input was CD4+ T cells from blood, cultured in vitro. CDR3 sequence: CASSPNRAENTEAFF. The CDR3 DNA sequence: TGTGCCAGCAGTCCAAACAGGGCTGAGAACACTGAAGCTTTCTTT.